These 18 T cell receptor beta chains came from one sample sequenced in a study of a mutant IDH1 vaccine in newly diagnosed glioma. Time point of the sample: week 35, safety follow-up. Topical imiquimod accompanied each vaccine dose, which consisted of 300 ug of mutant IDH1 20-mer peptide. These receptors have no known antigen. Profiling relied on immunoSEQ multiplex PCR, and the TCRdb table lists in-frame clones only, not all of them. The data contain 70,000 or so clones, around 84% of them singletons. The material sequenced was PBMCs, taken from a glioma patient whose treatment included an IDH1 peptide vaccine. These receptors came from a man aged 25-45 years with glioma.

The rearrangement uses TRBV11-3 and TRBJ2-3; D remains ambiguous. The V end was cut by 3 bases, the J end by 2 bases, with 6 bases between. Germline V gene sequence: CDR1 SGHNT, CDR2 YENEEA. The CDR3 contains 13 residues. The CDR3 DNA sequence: TGTGCCAGCAGCTTCCAGTACACAGATACGCAGTATTTT. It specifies CASSFQYTDTQYF.

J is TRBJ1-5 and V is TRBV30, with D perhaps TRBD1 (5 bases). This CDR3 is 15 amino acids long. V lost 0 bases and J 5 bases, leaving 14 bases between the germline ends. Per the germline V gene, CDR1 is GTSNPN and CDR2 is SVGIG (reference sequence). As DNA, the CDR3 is TGTGCCTGGAGTGTAGGAGGGGTTGGCGATCAGCCCCAGCATTTT. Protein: CAWSVGGVGDQPQHF.

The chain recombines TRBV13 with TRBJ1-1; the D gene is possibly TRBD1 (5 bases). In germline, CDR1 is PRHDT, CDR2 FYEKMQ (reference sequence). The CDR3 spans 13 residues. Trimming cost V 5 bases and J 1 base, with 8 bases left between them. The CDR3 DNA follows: TGTGCCAGCAGCACGGGACCGAACACTGAAGCTTTCTTT. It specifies CASSTGPNTEAFF.

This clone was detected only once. CDR3 region: CASSYRTEGNSPLHF. The CDR3, as DNA: TGTGCCAGCAGTTACCGGACGGAGGGGAATTCACCCCTCCACTTT. V and J are TRBV6-6 and TRBJ1-6; a weak D match, TRBD1 (5 bases). V lost 2 bases and J 7 bases, leaving 12 bases between the germline ends. The CDR3 is 15 residues long. Per germline, CDR1 MNHNY and CDR2 SVGAGI (reference sequence).

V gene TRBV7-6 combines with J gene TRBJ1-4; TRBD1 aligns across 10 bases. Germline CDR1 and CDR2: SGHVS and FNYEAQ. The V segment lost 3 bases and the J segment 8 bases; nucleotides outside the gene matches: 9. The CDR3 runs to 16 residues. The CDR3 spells CASSFRPGQGNEKLFF. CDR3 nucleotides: TGTGCCAGCAGCTTCCGACCGGGACAGGGGAACGAAAAACTGTTTTTT. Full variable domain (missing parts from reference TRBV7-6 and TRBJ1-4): GAGVSQSPRYKVTKRGQDVALRCDPISGHVSLYWYRQALGQGPEFLTYFNYEAQQDKSGLPNDRFSAERPEGSISTLTIQRTEQRDSAMYRCASSFRPGQGNEKLFFGSGTQLSVL.

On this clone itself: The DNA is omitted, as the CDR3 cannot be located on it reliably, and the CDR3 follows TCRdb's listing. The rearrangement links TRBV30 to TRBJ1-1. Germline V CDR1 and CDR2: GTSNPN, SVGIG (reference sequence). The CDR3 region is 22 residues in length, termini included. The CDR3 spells CAWSVHISVPGVYETRDTEAFF.

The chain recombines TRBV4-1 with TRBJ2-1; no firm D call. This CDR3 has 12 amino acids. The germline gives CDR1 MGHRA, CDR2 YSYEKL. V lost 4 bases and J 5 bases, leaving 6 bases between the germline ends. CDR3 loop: CASSPTDNEQFF. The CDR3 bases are TGCGCCAGCAGCCCCACCGACAATGAGCAGTTCTTC.

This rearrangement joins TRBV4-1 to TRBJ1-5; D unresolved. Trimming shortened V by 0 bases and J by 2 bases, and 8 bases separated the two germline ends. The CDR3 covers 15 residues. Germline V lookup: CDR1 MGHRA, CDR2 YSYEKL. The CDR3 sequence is CASSQDPRGNQPQHF. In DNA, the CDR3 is TGCGCCAGCAGCCAAGATCCTCGGGGCAATCAGCCCCAGCATTTT.

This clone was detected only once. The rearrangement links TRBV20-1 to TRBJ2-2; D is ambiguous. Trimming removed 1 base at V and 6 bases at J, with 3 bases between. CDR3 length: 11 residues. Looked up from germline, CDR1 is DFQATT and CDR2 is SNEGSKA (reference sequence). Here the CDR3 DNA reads TGCAGTGCTAGAGTTTCCGGGGAGCTGTTTTTT. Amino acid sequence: CSARVSGELFF.

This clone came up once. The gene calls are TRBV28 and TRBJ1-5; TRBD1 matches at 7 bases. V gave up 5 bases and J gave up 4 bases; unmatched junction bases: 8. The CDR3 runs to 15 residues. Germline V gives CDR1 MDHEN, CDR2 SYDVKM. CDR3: CASSPTGYGNQPQHF. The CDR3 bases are TGTGCCAGCAGTCCGACAGGGTATGGGAATCAGCCCCAGCATTTT.

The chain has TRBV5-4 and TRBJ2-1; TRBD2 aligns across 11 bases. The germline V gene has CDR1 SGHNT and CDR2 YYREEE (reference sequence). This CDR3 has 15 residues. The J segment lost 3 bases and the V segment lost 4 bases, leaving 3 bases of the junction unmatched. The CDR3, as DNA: TGTGCCAGCAGCCTGACTAGCGGGGACTACAATGAGCAGTTCTTC. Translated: CASSLTSGDYNEQFF.

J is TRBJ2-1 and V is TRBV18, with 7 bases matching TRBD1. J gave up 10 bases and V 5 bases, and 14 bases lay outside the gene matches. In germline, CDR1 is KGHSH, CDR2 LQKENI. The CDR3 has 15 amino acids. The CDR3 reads CASSDSGGPTWEQFF. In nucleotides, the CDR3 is TGTGCCAGCTCAGATTCAGGGGGTCCTACCTGGGAGCAGTTCTTC.

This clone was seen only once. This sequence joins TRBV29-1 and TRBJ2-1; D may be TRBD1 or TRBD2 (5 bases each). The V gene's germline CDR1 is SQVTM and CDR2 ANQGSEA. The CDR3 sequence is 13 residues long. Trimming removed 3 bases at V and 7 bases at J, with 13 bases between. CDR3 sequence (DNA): TGCAGCGTTGATTCCGGGGCCAAGAATGAGCAGTTCTTC. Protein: CSVDSGAKNEQFF.

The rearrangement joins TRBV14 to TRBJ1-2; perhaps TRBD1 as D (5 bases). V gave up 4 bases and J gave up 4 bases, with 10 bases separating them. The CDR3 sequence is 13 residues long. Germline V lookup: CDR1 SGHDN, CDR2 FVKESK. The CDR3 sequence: CASSPGPSYGYTF. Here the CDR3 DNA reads TGTGCCAGCAGCCCGGGACCGAGCTATGGCTACACCTTC.

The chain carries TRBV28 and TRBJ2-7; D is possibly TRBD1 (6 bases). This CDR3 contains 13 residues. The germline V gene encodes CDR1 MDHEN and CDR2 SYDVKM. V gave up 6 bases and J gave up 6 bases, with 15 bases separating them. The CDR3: CASRGPRGSEQYF. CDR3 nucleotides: TGTGCCAGCAGGGGGCCCAGGGGATCCGAGCAGTACTTC.

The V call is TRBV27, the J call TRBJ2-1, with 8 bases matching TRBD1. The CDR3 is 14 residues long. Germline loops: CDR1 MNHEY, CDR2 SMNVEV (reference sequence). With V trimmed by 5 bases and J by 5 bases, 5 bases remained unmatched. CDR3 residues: CASSLRDRHNEQFF. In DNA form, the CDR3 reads TGTGCCAGCAGTCTCCGGGACAGGCACAATGAGCAGTTCTTC.

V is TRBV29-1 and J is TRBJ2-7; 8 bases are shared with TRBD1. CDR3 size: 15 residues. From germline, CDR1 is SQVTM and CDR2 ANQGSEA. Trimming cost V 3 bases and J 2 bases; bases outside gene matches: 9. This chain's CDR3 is CSVEGWTGWAYEQYF. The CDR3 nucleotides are TGCAGCGTTGAGGGCTGGACAGGGTGGGCCTACGAGCAGTACTTC.

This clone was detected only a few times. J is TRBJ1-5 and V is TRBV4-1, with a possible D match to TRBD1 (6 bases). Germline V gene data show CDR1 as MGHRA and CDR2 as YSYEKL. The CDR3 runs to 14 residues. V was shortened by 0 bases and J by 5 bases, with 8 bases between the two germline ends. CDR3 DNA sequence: TGCGCCAGCAGCCAAGAGGGGGCGGATCAGCCCCAGCATTTT. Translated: CASSQEGADQPQHF.